One and the same sample provided the 18 T cell receptor beta chains below, sequenced in a study of blood T cells in healthy people across ages. With a J-beta primer mix and a sample-barcoded 5' primer, a second PCR ran about 6 to 11 cycles. In TCRdb, the 5' RACE reads were re-called with MiXCR into one record per CDR3 protein. The data contain about 840,000 distinct CDR3 sequences, 25% to 30% of them singletons. The same specimen was also included in a second study, on T cells of mothers and their children.

The sequenced sample was blood. The receptors derive from a woman aged 40 to 50 in good health.

This clonotype was seen only a few times. The chain uses TRBV3-1 and TRBJ1-2; the match to TRBD1 covers 9 bases. Trimming cost V 3 bases and J 2 bases; bases outside gene matches: 7. The CDR3 runs 16 residues. Per the germline V gene, CDR1 is LGHDT and CDR2 is YNNKEL (reference sequence). The CDR3 protein is CASSQWTGVKNYGYTF. The CDR3 coding sequence is TGTGCCAGCAGCCAGTGGACAGGGGTCAAAAACTATGGCTACACCTTC.

This clonotype occurred a few times. The chain recombines TRBV3-1 with TRBJ2-1, with 13 positions matching TRBD2. Trimming took 4 bases from V and 8 from J; bases not matched to a gene: 11. The CDR3 runs to 17 residues. The germline V gene has CDR1 LGHDT and CDR2 YNNKEL (reference sequence). CDR3 sequence (DNA): TGTGCCAGCAGCCCAACCCCGACTAGCGGGGGGAGGGATGAGCAGTTCTTC. This gives the protein CASSPTPTSGGRDEQFF.

V usage is TRBV5-6 and J usage is TRBJ2-7; TRBD1 might be the D (7 bases). With the DNA end fitting TRBJ2-5 better, the J assignment may be wrong. Germline V lookup: CDR1 SGHDT, CDR2 YYEEEE. CDR3 length: 14 amino acids. As DNA, the CDR3 is TGTGCCAGCAGCCGGGGGACAGTTGGGGAGACCCAGTACTTC. Its translation is CASSRGTVGETQYF.

This clonotype appeared a few times. This chain links TRBV7-3 with TRBJ2-3, with a tentative D call TRBD1 (5 bases). There are 13 residues in the CDR3. Germline V gene data show CDR1 as SGHTA and CDR2 as FQGTGA. The V end lost 4 bases, the J end lost 5 bases, and 10 bases lay between the germline ends. In nucleotides, the CDR3 is TGTGCCAGCAGCTCAGACAGATTAGATACGCAGTATTTT. Translated: CASSSDRLDTQYF.

This clonotype was observed many times. This chain links TRBV30 with TRBJ1-4, with D perhaps TRBD1 (5 bases). V shed 4 bases and J shed 8 bases, with 11 bases lying between them. CDR3 length equals 12 residues. Per germline, CDR1 GTSNPN and CDR2 SVGIG (reference sequence). The DNA of the CDR3 is TGTGCCTGGAAGGCAGGGACCGAAAAACTGTTTTTT. It is translated as CAWKAGTEKLFF.

In its sample, this clonotype was seen many times. The chain employs TRBV5-6 and TRBJ1-6; no definite D call. The V end lost 1 base, the J end lost 7 bases, and 12 bases lay between the germline ends. CDR1 is SGHDT, CDR2 YYEEEE, per germline. CDR3 length: 15 residues. The CDR3 region has the DNA TGTGCCAGCAGCTTGATTGGGATACGAAATTCACCCCTCCACTTT. Encoded protein: CASSLIGIRNSPLHF.

The chain carries TRBV18 and TRBJ2-5, with 7 bases fitting TRBD1. The tail of the sequence fits TRBJ2-7 better, so the J call may be wrong. This CDR3 region has 16 residues. Germline V gene lookup returns CDR1 KGHSH and CDR2 LQKENI. The CDR3 spells CASSPPRTGLNYEQYF. CDR3 coding DNA: TGTGCCAGCTCACCACCCAGGACAGGTTTGAACTACGAGCAGTACTTC.

V is TRBV12-3 or TRBV12-4 and J is TRBJ1-3, with D tentatively TRBD1 (5 bases). V gave up 7 bases and J gave up 2 bases, with 24 bases separating them. This CDR3 spans 18 amino acids. As DNA, the CDR3 is TGTGCCAGCACCGCCCTCCTAGGGGCAGGGAAAACTGGAAACACCATATATTTT. Translated, it gives CASTALLGAGKTGNTIYF.

This clonotype showed up many times. The V gene is TRBV7-2, the J gene TRBJ1-2, with D possibly TRBD1 on 5 matching bases. Germline CDR1 and CDR2: SGHTA and FQGNSA. V was pared by 3 bases and J by 4 bases, with 9 bases between. CDR3 length: 13 amino acids. The CDR3 is CASSFGQGYGYTF. DNA for the CDR3: TGTGCCAGCAGCTTCGGGCAGGGCTATGGCTACACCTTC.

V is TRBV20-1 and J is TRBJ2-5; D is perhaps TRBD1 or TRBD2 (6 bases each). Germline assignment: CDR1 DFQATT and CDR2 SNEGSKA (reference sequence). The CDR3 spans 13 residues. V was cut by 8 bases and J by 5 bases, with 18 bases left in between. This CDR3 is CSPLWGARETQYF. CDR3 DNA: TGCAGTCCCTTGTGGGGGGCTCGGGAGACCCAGTACTTC.

CDR3 in DNA: TGCAGTGCTCCGAGTCACGGACTAGCGGGGGGGGCTGGCGTCTACAATGAGCAGTTCTTC. Translated: CSAPSHGLAGGAGVYNEQFF. V usage is TRBV20-1 and J usage is TRBJ2-1, with 15 bases identical to TRBD2. The CDR3 sequence is 20 residues long. CDR1 and CDR2 from the germline V gene are DFQATT and SNEGSKA (reference sequence). Trimming at V came to 5 bases and at J to 3 bases, leaving 17 bases not matched to a gene.

Notes on this clonotype: A much larger clone differs by one base, so this may be a read error. The chain joins TRBV24-1 to TRBJ2-7; 7 nucleotides agree with TRBD1. Germline values: CDR1 KGHDR, CDR2 SFDVKD. CDR3 length equals 14 residues. Trimming at V came to 4 bases and at J to 6 bases, leaving 8 bases not matched to a gene. The CDR3 bases are TGTGCCACCAGTGACCCTAGGACAGGCCCCGAGCAGTACTTC. It specifies CATSDPRTGPEQYF.

V usage is TRBV7-8 and J usage is TRBJ2-4; D might be TRBD1 (6 bases). This CDR3 is built from 18 residues. Between the trimmed V and J ends, which lost 1 base and 4 bases, there was a span of 20 bases. The germline V gene has CDR1 SGHVS and CDR2 FQNEAQ. CDR3 sequence: CASSLEGVAVISKNIQYF. The CDR3 nucleotides are TGTGCCAGCAGCTTAGAGGGGGTGGCAGTTATTTCAAAAAACATTCAGTACTTC.

The chain has TRBV12-3 or TRBV12-4 and TRBJ2-6; D call uncertain. The V end was cut by 6 bases, the J end by 0 bases, with 6 bases between. The CDR3 has 14 amino acids. The CDR3 loop is CASRSTSGANVLTF. The CDR3 nucleotides read TGTGCCAGCAGATCGACCTCTGGGGCCAACGTCCTGACTTTC.

This clonotype occurred a few times. This chain links TRBV19 with TRBJ2-3, with D maybe TRBD1 (5 bases). Germline lookup yields CDR1 LNHDA and CDR2 SQIVND (reference sequence). There are 13 residues in the CDR3. V was clipped by 3 bases and J by 6 bases, with 10 bases between them. The CDR3 loop reads CASSMEGVDTQYF. The CDR3 DNA sequence: TGTGCCAGTAGTATGGAAGGGGTGGATACGCAGTATTTT.

The genes are TRBV20-1 and TRBJ2-3; 7 nucleotides align to TRBD1. V trimming: 3 bases; J trimming: 4 bases; junction bases outside the gene matches: 4. The CDR3 sequence is 13 residues long. Germline V CDR1 and CDR2: DFQATT, SNEGSKA (reference sequence). The CDR3 region is CSASQTGPDTQYF. As DNA, the CDR3 is TGCAGTGCTAGCCAGACAGGGCCAGATACGCAGTATTTT.

The chain carries TRBV20-1 and TRBJ1-5; D perhaps matches TRBD1 (6 bases). This CDR3 is built from 15 residues. Between the trimmed V and J ends, which lost 6 bases and 1 base, there was a span of 16 bases. The germline gives CDR1 DFQATT, CDR2 SNEGSKA (reference sequence). Here the CDR3 DNA reads TGCAGTGCCCTTTCACAGGGTCTAAGCAATCAGCCCCAGCATTTT. Its translation: CSALSQGLSNQPQHF.

The chain carries TRBV12-3 or TRBV12-4 and TRBJ2-7; perhaps D is TRBD1 or TRBD2 (5 bases each). This CDR3 spans 14 amino acids. Between the trimmed V and J ends, which lost 6 bases and 2 bases, there was a span of 14 bases. The CDR3 DNA sequence: TGTGCCAGCAGCTCCGGGGCAACACCCTACGAGCAGTACTTC. Translated, it gives CASSSGATPYEQYF.